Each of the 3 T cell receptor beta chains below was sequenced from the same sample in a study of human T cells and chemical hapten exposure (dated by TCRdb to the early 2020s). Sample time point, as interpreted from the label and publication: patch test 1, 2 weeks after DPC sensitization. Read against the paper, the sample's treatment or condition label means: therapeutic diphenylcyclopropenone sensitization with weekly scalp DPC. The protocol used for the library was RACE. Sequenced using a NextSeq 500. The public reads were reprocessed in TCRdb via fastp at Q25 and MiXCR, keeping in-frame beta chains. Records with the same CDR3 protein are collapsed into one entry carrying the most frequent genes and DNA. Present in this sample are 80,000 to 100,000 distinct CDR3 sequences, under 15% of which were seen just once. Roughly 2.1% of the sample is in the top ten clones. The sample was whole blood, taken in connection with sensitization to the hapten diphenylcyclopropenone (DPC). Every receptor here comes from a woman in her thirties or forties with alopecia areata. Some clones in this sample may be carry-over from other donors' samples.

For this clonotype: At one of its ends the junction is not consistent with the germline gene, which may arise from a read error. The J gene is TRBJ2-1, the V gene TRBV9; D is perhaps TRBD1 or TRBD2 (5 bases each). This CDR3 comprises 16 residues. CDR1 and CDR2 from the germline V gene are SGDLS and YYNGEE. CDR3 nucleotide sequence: TGTGCCAGTAGCGTAGGGTCCCTGGGGCCGCTGGATGAGCAGTTCTTC. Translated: CASSVGSLGPLDEQFF.

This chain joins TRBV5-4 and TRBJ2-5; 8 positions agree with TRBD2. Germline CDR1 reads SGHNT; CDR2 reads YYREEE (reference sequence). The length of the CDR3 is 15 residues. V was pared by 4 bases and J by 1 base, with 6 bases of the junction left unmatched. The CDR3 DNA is TGTGCCAGCAGCGGCATTAGCGGGGCCCAAGAGACCCAGTACTTC. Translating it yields CASSGISGAQETQYF.

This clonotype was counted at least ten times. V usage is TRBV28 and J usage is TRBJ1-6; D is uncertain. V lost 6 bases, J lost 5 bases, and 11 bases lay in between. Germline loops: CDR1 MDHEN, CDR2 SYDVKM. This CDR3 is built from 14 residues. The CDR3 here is CASSGPTNNSPLHF. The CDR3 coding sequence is TGTGCCAGCAGCGGCCCTACGAATAATTCACCCCTCCACTTT.